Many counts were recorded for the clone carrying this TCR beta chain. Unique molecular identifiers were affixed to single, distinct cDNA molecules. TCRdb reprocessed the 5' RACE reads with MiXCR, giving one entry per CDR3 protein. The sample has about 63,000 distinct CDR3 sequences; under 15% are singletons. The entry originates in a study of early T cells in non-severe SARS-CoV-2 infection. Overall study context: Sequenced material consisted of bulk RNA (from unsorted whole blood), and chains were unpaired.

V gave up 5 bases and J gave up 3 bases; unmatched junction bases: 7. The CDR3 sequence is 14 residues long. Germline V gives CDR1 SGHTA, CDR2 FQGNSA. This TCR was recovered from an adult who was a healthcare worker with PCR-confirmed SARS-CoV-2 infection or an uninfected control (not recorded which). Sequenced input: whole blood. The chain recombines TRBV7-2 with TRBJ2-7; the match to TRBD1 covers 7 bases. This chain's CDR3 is CASSTRDRNYEQYF. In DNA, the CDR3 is TGTGCCAGCAGCACCCGGGACAGAAACTACGAGCAGTACTTC.